The 2 T cell receptor beta chains presented below share a single source sample, sequenced in a study of cytomegalovirus exposure and HLA in healthy donors. Researchers ran the PCR with 60 Vbeta and 13 Jbeta primers. The method was immunoSEQ multiplex PCR; TCRdb's version includes in-frame clones alone and lacks a portion of them. The data contain approximately 150,000 clones, about 70% of them singletons. Sequenced material: PBMCs. The source is a male donor in good health and CMV-seronegative.

V and J are TRBV29-1 and TRBJ2-7; 7 nucleotides align to TRBD1. CDR3 length equals 15 residues. V lost 5 bases, J lost 0 bases, and 10 bases stayed unmatched. Germline V CDR1 and CDR2: SQVTM, ANQGSEA. CDR3 nucleotides: TGCAGCGTTAAGATCCCGGGACAGCCCTCCTACGAGCAGTACTTC. This translates into CSVKIPGQPSYEQYF.

CDR3 amino acids: CASSPASHNYEQYF. The CDR3 nucleotides are TGTGCCAGCAGCCCCGCTAGTCACAACTACGAGCAGTACTTC. V usage is TRBV28 and J usage is TRBJ2-7; D is unclear. This CDR3 comprises 14 residues. Germline V CDR1 and CDR2: MDHEN, SYDVKM. V was trimmed by 6 bases and J by 3 bases, leaving 15 bases between them.